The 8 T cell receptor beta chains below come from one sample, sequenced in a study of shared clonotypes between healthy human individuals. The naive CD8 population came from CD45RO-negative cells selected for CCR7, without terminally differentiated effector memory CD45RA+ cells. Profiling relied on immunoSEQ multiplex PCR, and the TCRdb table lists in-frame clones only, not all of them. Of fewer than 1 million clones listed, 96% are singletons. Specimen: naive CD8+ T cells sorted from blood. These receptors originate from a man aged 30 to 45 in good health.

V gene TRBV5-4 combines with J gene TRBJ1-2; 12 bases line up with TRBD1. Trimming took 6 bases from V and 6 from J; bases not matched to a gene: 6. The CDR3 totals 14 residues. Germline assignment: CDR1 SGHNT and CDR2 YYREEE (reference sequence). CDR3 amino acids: CASTQGQGADGYTF. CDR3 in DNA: TGTGCCAGCACCCAGGGACAGGGGGCGGATGGCTACACCTTC.

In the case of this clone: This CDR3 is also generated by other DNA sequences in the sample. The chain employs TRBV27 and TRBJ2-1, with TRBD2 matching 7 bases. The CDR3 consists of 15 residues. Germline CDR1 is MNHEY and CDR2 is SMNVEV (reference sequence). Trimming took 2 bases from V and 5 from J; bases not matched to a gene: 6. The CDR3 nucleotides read TGTGCCAGCAGTTTACCGGGAGGCCTTCACAATGAGCAGTTCTTC. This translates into CASSLPGGLHNEQFF.

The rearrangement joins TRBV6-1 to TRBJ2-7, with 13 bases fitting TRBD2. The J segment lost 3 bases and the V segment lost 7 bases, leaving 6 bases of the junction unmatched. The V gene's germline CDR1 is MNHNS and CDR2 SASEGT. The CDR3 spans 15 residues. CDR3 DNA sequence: TGTGCCAGCACCGGGACTAGCGGGACGCGCTACGAGCAGTACTTC. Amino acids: CASTGTSGTRYEQYF.

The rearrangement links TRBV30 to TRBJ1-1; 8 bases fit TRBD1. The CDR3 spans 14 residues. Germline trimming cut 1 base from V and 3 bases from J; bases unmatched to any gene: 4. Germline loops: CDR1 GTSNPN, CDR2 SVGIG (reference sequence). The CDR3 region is CAWSEGTGDTEAFF. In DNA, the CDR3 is TGTGCCTGGAGTGAGGGGACAGGTGACACTGAAGCTTTCTTT.

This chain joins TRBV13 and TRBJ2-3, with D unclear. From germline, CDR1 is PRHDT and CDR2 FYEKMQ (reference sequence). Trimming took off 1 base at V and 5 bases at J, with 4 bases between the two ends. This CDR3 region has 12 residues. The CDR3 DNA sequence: TGTGCCAGCAGCTTAGTACAAGATACGCAGTATTTT. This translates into CASSLVQDTQYF.

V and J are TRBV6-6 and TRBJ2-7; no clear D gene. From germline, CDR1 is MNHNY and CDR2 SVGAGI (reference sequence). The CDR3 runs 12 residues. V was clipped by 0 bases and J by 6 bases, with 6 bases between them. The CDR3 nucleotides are TGTGCCAGCAGTTACTCTTCTACCGAGCAGTACTTC. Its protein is CASSYSSTEQYF.

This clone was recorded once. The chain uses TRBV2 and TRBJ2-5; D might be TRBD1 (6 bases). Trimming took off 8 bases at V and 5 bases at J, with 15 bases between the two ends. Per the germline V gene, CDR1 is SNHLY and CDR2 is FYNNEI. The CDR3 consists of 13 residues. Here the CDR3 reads CASSGQFQETQYF. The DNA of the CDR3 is TGTGCCAGCTCCGGACAGTTCCAGGAGACCCAGTACTTC.

The CDR3, as DNA: TGTGCCAGCAGCACGGACAGGGGGCCGCATGAGCAGTTCTTC. Residues: CASSTDRGPHEQFF. The rearrangement links TRBV11-2 to TRBJ2-1; 11 positions match TRBD1. Germline V gene sequence: CDR1 SGHAT, CDR2 FQNNGV. The J segment lost 8 bases and the V segment lost 5 bases, leaving 5 bases of the junction unmatched. CDR3 size: 14 residues.